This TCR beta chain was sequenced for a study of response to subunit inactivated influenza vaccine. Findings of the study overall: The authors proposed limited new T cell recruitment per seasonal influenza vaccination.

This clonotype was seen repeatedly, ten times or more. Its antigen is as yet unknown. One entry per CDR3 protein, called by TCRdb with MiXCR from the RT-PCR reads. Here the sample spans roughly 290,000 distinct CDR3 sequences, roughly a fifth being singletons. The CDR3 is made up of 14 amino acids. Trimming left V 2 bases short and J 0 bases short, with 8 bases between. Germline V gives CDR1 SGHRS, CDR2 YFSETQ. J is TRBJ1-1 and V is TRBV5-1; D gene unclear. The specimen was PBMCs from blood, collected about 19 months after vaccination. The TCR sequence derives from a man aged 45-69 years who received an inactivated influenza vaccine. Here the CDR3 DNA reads TGCGCCAGCAGCTTAATGCAGCTGAACACTGAAGCTTTCTTT. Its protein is CASSLMQLNTEAFF.